One sample yielded the 9 T cell receptor beta chains listed below, sequenced in a study of OX40 agonist ivuxolimab in advanced cancers. Assay: immunoSEQ multiplex PCR; the TCRdb copy retains only in-frame clones and omits some. The sample consists of approximately 72,000 clones, roughly 84% of them appearing once. Here the sequenced sample was CD4+ or CD8+ T cells sorted from blood, taken in a trial of the OX40 agonist ivuxolimab. These receptors all come from an adult with an advanced solid tumor such as melanoma, head and neck, liver or kidney cancer.

This clone was seen more than once but under ten times. The chain has TRBV2 and TRBJ2-2; perhaps TRBD2 as D (5 bases). Germline values: CDR1 SNHLY, CDR2 FYNNEI. The CDR3 sequence is 15 residues long. V dropped 6 bases and J dropped 3 bases, with 14 bases sitting between them. CDR3 nucleotides: TGTGCCAGCAGCGGGGATGGTCCTTACACCGGGGAGCTGTTTTTT. It codes for CASSGDGPYTGELFF.

This sequence joins TRBV19 and TRBJ2-3; TRBD1 agrees at 7 bases. J gave up 1 base and V 4 bases, and 8 bases lay outside the gene matches. This CDR3 region has 16 residues. The germline V gene encodes CDR1 LNHDA and CDR2 SQIVND (reference sequence). The DNA for the CDR3 is TGTGCCAGTAGTACCCGACAGGGTCTCGGCACAGATACGCAGTATTTT. Translated, it gives CASSTRQGLGTDTQYF.

The J gene is TRBJ2-1, the V gene TRBV5-1, with D possibly TRBD1 on 7 matching bases. Germline CDR1 is SGHRS and CDR2 is YFSETQ. There are 15 residues in the CDR3. Trimming took 1 base from V and 10 from J, leaving 18 bases between them. CDR3 bases: TGCGCCAGCAGCTTGTCGGGCAGGGGGGTCAGGGAGCAGTTCTTC. Its translation is CASSLSGRGVREQFF.

J is TRBJ2-1 and V is TRBV7-3; 8 bases match TRBD1. Per germline, CDR1 SGHTA and CDR2 FQGTGA. The CDR3 extends over 12 amino acids. The V segment lost 5 bases and the J segment 7 bases; nucleotides outside the gene matches: 1. The CDR3 sequence: CASSNRGNEQFF. The CDR3 bases are TGTGCCAGCAGCAACAGGGGGAATGAGCAGTTCTTC.

This chain joins TRBV29-1 and TRBJ2-1; TRBD2 aligns across 7 bases. From germline, CDR1 is SQVTM and CDR2 ANQGSEA. The CDR3 contains 10 residues. The V gene end was trimmed by 7 bases and the J gene end by 13 bases; junction bases not matched to a gene: 7. The CDR3 is CSAREAAQFF. The CDR3 coding sequence is TGCAGCGCCCGGGAGGCAGCCCAGTTCTTC.

This chain links TRBV10-3 with TRBJ1-4; no firm D call. The CDR3 has 15 amino acids. The germline gives CDR1 ENHRY, CDR2 SYGVKD. V shed 0 bases and J shed 2 bases, with 7 bases lying between them. The CDR3: CAISESGGTNEKLFF. The CDR3 region has the DNA TGTGCCATCAGTGAGTCGGGAGGGACTAATGAAAAACTGTTTTTT.

J is TRBJ1-2 and V is TRBV19, with 7 bases that match TRBD1. The CDR3 length is 15 residues. After removal of 7 bases from V and 2 bases from J, the junction contained 10 bases not matched to a gene. Germline V CDR1 and CDR2: LNHDA, SQIVND (reference sequence). CDR3 sequence: CASTLGTVTNYGYTF. In DNA form, the CDR3 reads TGTGCCAGTACCCTAGGGACAGTCACGAACTATGGCTACACCTTC.

V is TRBV5-4 and J is TRBJ2-5, with 8 positions matching TRBD1. Germline V CDR1 and CDR2: SGHNT, YYREEE (reference sequence). This CDR3 region has 14 residues. V lost 4 bases, J lost 4 bases, and 6 bases stayed unmatched. The CDR3 spells CASSRGQGGETQYF. The CDR3 nucleotides read TGTGCCAGCAGCCGAGGACAGGGTGGAGAGACCCAGTACTTC.

The V call is TRBV11-3, the J call TRBJ2-4; TRBD2 matches 8 bases. From germline, CDR1 is SGHNT and CDR2 YENEEA. The CDR3 has 14 amino acids. The junction had 2 bases not matched to a gene; V was cut back by 4 bases and J by 3 bases. CDR3 loop: CASSSGGGKNIQYF. Here the CDR3 DNA reads TGTGCCAGCAGCTCCGGGGGGGGCAAAAACATTCAGTACTTC.